Sequencing of this T cell receptor (beta chain) was carried out in a study of blood T cell repertoires in COVID-19. Looking at the study overall: The cDNA or gDNA used as material had been derived from T cells, B-cell-depleted T cells, or PBMCs.

Germline CDR1 SEHNR, CDR2 FQNEAQ (reference sequence). This CDR3 is 14 amino acids long. V shed 8 bases and J 9 bases; nucleotides not matched to a gene: 11. Data came from immunoSEQ multiplex PCR; TCRdb stores just in-frame clones and leaves some out. This sample yields tens of thousands of clones, of which approximately 80% are seen a single time; 2.5% belongs to the top ten. The chain employs TRBV7-9 and TRBJ2-1, with TRBD2 matching over 9 bases. This sequence originates from an elderly man with active or convalescent COVID-19. The sample was peripheral blood. CDR3: CASALASGKVEQFF. The CDR3, as DNA: TGTGCCAGCGCGCTAGCTAGCGGGAAGGTTGAGCAGTTCTTC.